The sequence of this T cell receptor (beta chain) was determined in a study of blood T cell repertoires in COVID-19. Study at large: The study drew acute and convalescent COVID-19 samples from the United States, Italy and Spain.

Original processing notes: It was from reference gene primer amplification that nucleated cell counts were estimated. Sequencing used immunoSEQ multiplex PCR; TCRdb keeps in-frame clones, though not all of them. That table furnishes V, J and clone size, whereas the DNA furnished D and trimming. The table shows fewer than 100,000 clones, with approximately 92% occurring only once. The sample consisted of peripheral blood. This receptor was obtained from a woman aged 80 or over with acute or convalescent COVID-19.

This CDR3 reads CASSVPRTGGIANYGYTF. The CDR3 nucleotides are TGTGCCAGCAGCGTACCCCGGACAGGGGGAATAGCTAACTATGGCTACACCTTC. This chain connects TRBV9 to TRBJ1-2, with 10 positions matching TRBD1. Germline CDR1 SGDLS, CDR2 YYNGEE. The V gene end was trimmed by 1 base and the J gene end by 0 bases; junction bases not matched to a gene: 9. The CDR3 length is 18 residues.